This T cell receptor (beta chain) was captured in a study of shared clonotypes between healthy human individuals. Study summary: Per-donor plates numbered three CD4 naive, three CD4 memory, two CD8 naive and one CD8 memory.

Original processing methods: Because ImmunoSEQ provided only junction sequences with no quality scores, the filtering differed. Profiling relied on immunoSEQ multiplex PCR, and the TCRdb table lists in-frame clones only, not all of them. That table furnishes V, J and clone size, whereas the DNA furnished D and trimming. The sample holds fewer than 850,000 clones, just over 95% seen once. Remarks on this clone: The antigen is undetermined.

Naive CD8 cells were CD45RO-negative, positively selected for CCR7, excluding terminally differentiated effector memory CD45RA+ cells. Study observations and caveats: It was only blood that was sampled, and tissue repertoires likely differ. The study drew on few donors, limiting represented genetic and exposure-history diversity.

The CDR3 spans 15 residues. Germline CDR1 SGHRS, CDR2 YFSETQ. V lost 4 bases and J lost 2; bases outside the gene matches: 3. The specimen was naive CD8+ T cells sorted from blood. This sequence joins TRBV5-1 and TRBJ2-2; 9 bases match TRBD1. The clonotype was recovered from a man in his thirties or forties in good health. This chain's CDR3 is CASSPGQGNTGELFF. In nucleotides, the CDR3 is TGCGCCAGCAGCCCGGGACAGGGAAACACCGGGGAGCTGTTTTTT. Based on the CDR3 plus reference TRBV5-1 and TRBJ2-2, the full variable domain is KAGVTQTPRYLIKTRGQQVTLSCSPISGHRSVSWYQQTPGQGLQFLFEYFSETQRNKGNFPGRFSGRQFSNSRSEMNVSTLELGDSALYLCASSPGQGNTGELFFGEGSRLTVL.